Each of the 3 T cell receptor beta chains below was sequenced from the same sample in a study of T-cell memory formation after mild COVID-19. MiXCR, applied by TCRdb to the 5' RACE reads, yields one record per CDR3 protein. The sample includes under 350,000 distinct CDR3 sequences, around 15% of them seen just once. The sequenced sample consisted of PBMCs or a T cell subset sorted from them (not recorded which). The receptors shown here come from a man aged 18 to 30 who had mild COVID-19 (a few samples of this study predate the infection). Cell type and time point are not known.

This rearrangement joins TRBV5-1 to TRBJ2-5; TRBD2 is a possible D gene (5 bases). The germline CDR1 and CDR2 sequences are SGHRS and YFSETQ. The CDR3 consists of 17 residues. The germline V and J ends were trimmed by 0 bases and 5 bases, with 20 bases remaining between them. As DNA, the CDR3 is TGCGCCAGCAGCTTGGGAGCCGGCGGGTCGATCCGGGAGACCCAGTACTTC. This gives the protein CASSLGAGGSIRETQYF.

CDR3 residues: CATSRDRKGNTEAFF. In DNA, the CDR3 is TGTGCCACCAGCAGAGATCGGAAGGGTAACACTGAAGCTTTCTTT. The chain uses TRBV15 and TRBJ1-1; no firm D call. The CDR3 consists of 15 residues. V was pared by 0 bases and J by 2 bases, with 10 bases between. Per germline, CDR1 LNHNV and CDR2 YYDKDF (reference sequence).

This clonotype was found a few times. This chain connects TRBV9 to TRBJ1-5, with 7 bases fitting TRBD1. The CDR3 is made up of 14 amino acids. The ends lost 3 bases at V and 6 bases at J; junction bases unmatched: 6. Germline V gives CDR1 SGDLS, CDR2 YYNGEE. CDR3 protein: CASSAGTVAQPQHF. Written as DNA, the CDR3 is TGTGCCAGCAGCGCCGGGACAGTCGCTCAGCCCCAGCATTTT.